Listed here are 9 T cell receptor beta chains from one sample, sequenced in a study of blood T cell repertoires in COVID-19. The data were produced by immunoSEQ multiplex PCR, yet TCRdb's version contains in-frame clones alone and is incomplete. The table records about 100,000 clones, roughly 90% of them present only once. Sequencing was done on a sample of peripheral blood. These receptors originate from an elderly man with acute or convalescent COVID-19.

The genes are TRBV4-3 and TRBJ2-3; the D gene is possibly TRBD2 (6 bases). V lost 4 bases and J lost 0, with 11 bases in between. The CDR3 runs 15 residues. Germline loops: CDR1 LGHNA, CDR2 YSLEER. This CDR3 reads CASSPSGDSTDTQYF. CDR3 bases: TGCGCCAGCAGCCCCTCGGGGGATAGCACAGATACGCAGTATTTT.

The V call is TRBV6-2 or TRBV6-3, the J call TRBJ1-5, with D perhaps TRBD1 (6 bases). There are 16 residues in the CDR3. Germline values: CDR1 MNHEY, CDR2 SVGEGT. With 2 bases removed from V and 1 base from J, the gap between germline ends came to 12 bases. The CDR3 bases are TGTGCCAGCAGTTACCCGACAGGATGGAGCAATCAGCCCCAGCATTTT. Translation gives CASSYPTGWSNQPQHF.

The genes are TRBV12-3 or TRBV12-4 and TRBJ1-6; unclear D gene. Trimming took 5 bases from V and 15 from J, leaving 14 bases between them. The CDR3 runs to 12 residues. The CDR3 nucleotides read TGTGCCAGCAGTCCCGAGTCGGGAAACCTCCACTTT. This gives the protein CASSPESGNLHF.

This clone was recorded only once. The V call is TRBV2, the J call TRBJ1-5; possibly TRBD1 for D (5 bases). Trimming stripped 6 bases from V and 4 bases from J, with 13 bases between. Germline lookup yields CDR1 SNHLY and CDR2 FYNNEI. The CDR3 runs to 14 residues. CDR3 nucleotide sequence: TGTGCCAGCAGCCCACAAAGGGGAAATCAGCCCCAGCATTTT. This codes for CASSPQRGNQPQHF. The entire variable domain, with the rest obtained from reference TRBV2 and TRBJ1-5, is as follows: EPEVTQTPSHQVTQMGQEVILRCVPISNHLYFYWYRQILGQKVEFLVSFYNNEISEKSEIFDDQFSVERPDGSNFTLKIRSTKLEDSAMYFCASSPQRGNQPQHFGDGTRLSIL.

The CDR3 loop reads CASSLTGGIGYEQYF. CDR3 sequence (DNA): TGTGCCAGCAGCTTAACGGGGGGGATCGGTTACGAGCAGTACTTC. This chain links TRBV7-2 with TRBJ2-7; 8 bases fit TRBD2. The length of the CDR3 is 15 residues. In germline, CDR1 is SGHTA, CDR2 FQGNSA. V gave up 2 bases and J gave up 4 bases; unmatched junction bases: 7. The complete variable domain, with remaining parts taken from reference TRBV7-2 and TRBJ2-7, reads GAGVSQSPSNKVTEKGKDVELRCDPISGHTALYWYRQSLGQGLEFLIYFQGNSAPDKSGLPSDRFSAERTGGSVSTLTIQRTQQEDSAVYLCASSLTGGIGYEQYFGPGTRLTVT.

The CDR3 region is CASSYSVQGQPQHF. The CDR3 DNA follows: TGTGCCAGCAGTTACTCGGTCCAGGGACAGCCCCAGCATTTT. The chain combines TRBV6-5 with TRBJ1-5, with a weak D call TRBD1 (5 bases). CDR3 size: 14 residues. Trimming took off 0 bases at V and 7 bases at J, with 10 bases between the two ends. Germline CDR1 and CDR2: MNHEY and SVGAGI.

The rearrangement links TRBV4-3 to TRBJ1-1, with D maybe TRBD1 (6 bases). This CDR3 region has 15 residues. V lost 5 bases, J lost 2 bases, and 15 bases lay in between. Germline values: CDR1 LGHNA, CDR2 YSLEER. The CDR3, as DNA: TGCGCCAGCAGCGATACCGGGACACCAAACACTGAAGCTTTCTTT. This translates into CASSDTGTPNTEAFF.

This chain uses TRBV5-4 with TRBJ1-1; D remains ambiguous. The CDR3 totals 14 residues. Germline V gene data show CDR1 as SGHNT and CDR2 as YYREEE (reference sequence). The V end lost 0 bases, the J end lost 2 bases, and 8 bases lay between the germline ends. The chain's CDR3 is CASSLGALNTEAFF. CDR3 in DNA: TGTGCCAGCAGCTTGGGGGCCTTAAACACTGAAGCTTTCTTT. Looking up the rest from reference TRBV5-4 and TRBJ1-1 gives the full variable domain: ETGVTQSPTHLIKTRGQQVTLRCSSQSGHNTVSWYQQALGQGPQFIFQYYREEENGRGNFPPRFSGLQFPNYSSELNVNALELDDSALYLCASSLGALNTEAFFGQGTRLTVV.

The chain combines TRBV5-6 with TRBJ2-2; maybe TRBD2 (5 bases). Germline V lookup: CDR1 SGHDT, CDR2 YYEEEE. The CDR3 runs 15 residues. V was cut by 4 bases and J by 6 bases, with 16 bases left in between. The CDR3 bases are TGTGCCAGCAGCAGACGAGCTGGACTTGCCGGGGAGCTGTTTTTT. It yields the protein CASSRRAGLAGELFF.